The TCR beta chain described here comes from a study of read filtering for tumor transcriptome and immune sequencing. In the study overall: 8 patients were R-ISS I, roughly 17 were R-ISS II, 7 were R-ISS III.

This library used roughly 400 ng RNA and molecular barcoded adaptors spanning alpha/delta and beta/gamma chains. TCRdb redid the calling of the reads with MiXCR, one entry per CDR3 protein. In the table there are more than 100,000 distinct CDR3 sequences, roughly 13% of which are singletons. This clonotype has a count of ten or more. Its antigen remains unknown. Study-level points and caveats: IR-seq and RNA-seq agreed better without single-read clonotypes. This fraction held mixed bone marrow immune cells after CD138-negative sorting.

The sequence was collected from a donor at least 40 years old with multiple myeloma. Sequencing was carried out using a population of CD138-negative cells sorted from bone marrow.

CDR3 region: CASSPTGQGYTEAFF. Written as DNA, the CDR3 is TGTGCCAGCAGCCCCACGGGACAGGGATATACTGAAGCTTTCTTT. The chain joins TRBV7-2 to TRBJ1-1; 9 bases line up with TRBD1. This CDR3 has 15 amino acids. The V gene's germline CDR1 is SGHTA and CDR2 FQGNSA. With 5 bases clipped from V and 5 bases from J, the junction kept 9 bases outside the gene matches.